The 16 T cell receptor beta chains presented below share a single source sample, sequenced in a study of neurological immune-mediated disorders. TCRdb processed the 5' RACE reads anew with MiXCR; each CDR3 protein has one entry. The sample records 130,000 or so distinct CDR3 sequences, roughly 3.4% being singletons. Sequencing was performed on PBMCs. Source of these receptors: a woman in her twenties or thirties with multiple sclerosis.

In this sample, this clonotype turned up many times. CDR3: CASSPGQLSYEQYF. The DNA for the CDR3 is TGTGCCAGCAGTCCAGGACAGCTATCCTACGAGCAGTACTTC. The chain joins TRBV27 to TRBJ2-7; possibly TRBD1 for D (6 bases). Trimming took off 5 bases at V and 1 base at J, with 12 bases between the two ends. Germline values: CDR1 MNHEY, CDR2 SMNVEV (reference sequence). There are 14 residues in the CDR3.

This clonotype has a count of ten or more. V usage is TRBV7-2 and J usage is TRBJ2-4; D remains unclear. Trimming left V 0 bases short and J 15 bases short, with 12 bases between. This CDR3 spans 12 amino acids. From germline, CDR1 is SGHTA and CDR2 FQGNSA. The CDR3 DNA is TGTGCCAGCAGCTTAGCTGCGCGGAAGAGGTACTTC. It encodes CASSLAARKRYF.

This clonotype occurred a few times. This rearrangement joins TRBV12-3 or TRBV12-4 to TRBJ1-1; TRBD1 aligns across 7 bases. This CDR3 is built from 17 residues. V lost 3 bases and J lost 0; bases outside the gene matches: 10. The chain's CDR3 is CASSFSPRGDMNTEAFF. The DNA of the CDR3 is TGTGCCAGCAGTTTTTCCCCCAGGGGGGACATGAACACTGAAGCTTTCTTT.

This clonotype was observed many times. The chain carries TRBV7-9 and TRBJ2-1, with D perhaps TRBD1 or TRBD2 (5 bases each). This CDR3 has 12 residues. The germline V gene encodes CDR1 SEHNR and CDR2 FQNEAQ (reference sequence). The CDR3 protein is CSSSVGVNEQFF. CDR3 DNA: TGTAGCTCAAGCGTGGGGGTCAATGAGCAGTTCTTC.

This clonotype was seen ten or more times. The rearrangement uses TRBV20-1 and TRBJ2-1, with 12 bases aligning to TRBD2. Trimming cost V 2 bases and J 9 bases; bases outside gene matches: 11. Germline V gene sequence: CDR1 DFQATT, CDR2 SNEGSKA (reference sequence). This CDR3 region has 16 residues. CDR3 sequence (DNA): TGCAGTGCTAGACCACGACTAGCGGGAGCGATGGGTGAGCAGTTCTTC. This encodes CSARPRLAGAMGEQFF.

In its sample, this clonotype was seen many times. The rearrangement joins TRBV12-3 or TRBV12-4 to TRBJ1-2; D is ambiguous. This CDR3 contains 15 residues. Trimming pared 1 base from V and 7 bases from J, leaving 16 bases between. The CDR3, as DNA: TGTGCCAGCAGTTTAGTGTCGTGGGGATCCGGTGGCTACACCTTC. This encodes CASSLVSWGSGGYTF.

At least ten counts were recorded for this clonotype. The rearrangement links TRBV10-3 to TRBJ2-2; no reliable D call. V lost 2 bases, J lost 6 bases, and 4 bases lay in between. The CDR3 covers 12 residues. CDR1 and CDR2 (germline): ENHRY, SYGVKD. This CDR3 is CAISEGSGELFF. The CDR3 DNA reads TGTGCCATCAGTGAGGGTTCCGGGGAGCTGTTTTTT.

There are many counts of this clonotype. The chain combines TRBV15 with TRBJ2-5; 12 positions match TRBD2. Germline V gives CDR1 LNHNV, CDR2 YYDKDF (reference sequence). CDR3 length: 17 amino acids. The V and J ends lost 6 bases and 7 bases, in that order; junction bases with no gene match: 15. CDR3 region: CATRKTSGGPGGGTQYF. The DNA for the CDR3 is TGTGCCACCAGAAAGACTAGCGGGGGACCTGGCGGCGGGACCCAGTACTTC.

This clonotype was seen repeatedly, ten times or more. This sequence joins TRBV20-1 and TRBJ1-2; a weak D match, TRBD1 (6 bases). The CDR3 extends over 13 amino acids. V lost 3 bases and J 6 bases, leaving 14 bases between the germline ends. Germline loops: CDR1 DFQATT, CDR2 SNEGSKA (reference sequence). In nucleotides, the CDR3 is TGCAGTGCTAGCCCAGGGGATTGGAATGGCTACACCTTC. Its protein is CSASPGDWNGYTF.

This clonotype was counted at least ten times. In nucleotides, the CDR3 is TGTGCCAGCTTTTGGTCAGGGACGGGTGGCTACACCTTC. It encodes CASFWSGTGGYTF. The chain links TRBV7-2 to TRBJ1-2; maybe TRBD1 (5 bases). Germline assignment: CDR1 SGHTA and CDR2 FQGNSA. Trimming left V 8 bases short and J 7 bases short, with 17 bases between. The CDR3 is made up of 13 amino acids.

This clonotype has ten or more counts. The chain employs TRBV7-9 and TRBJ2-7; D gene ambiguous. Germline CDR1 SEHNR, CDR2 FQNEAQ (reference sequence). Trimming removed 0 bases at V and 3 bases at J, with 9 bases between. This CDR3 comprises 14 residues. CDR3 protein: CASSLALSHYEQYF. The CDR3 DNA is TGTGCCAGCAGCTTAGCCTTATCGCACTACGAGCAGTACTTC.

This clonotype has at least ten counts. V is TRBV14 and J is TRBJ1-1; the match to TRBD1 covers 9 bases. CDR1 and CDR2 from the germline V gene are SGHDN and FVKESK. The CDR3 has 16 amino acids. V lost 0 bases, J lost 2 bases, and 4 bases stayed unmatched. The CDR3 DNA follows: TGTGCCAGCAGCCAAGATCGGGACAGGGTTAACACTGAAGCTTTCTTT. Encoded protein: CASSQDRDRVNTEAFF.

Points on this clonotype: The junction departs from the called germline gene at one end, perhaps through a read error. This chain connects TRBV12-3 or TRBV12-4 to TRBJ1-1; D unresolved. The CDR3 extends over 12 amino acids. CDR3 region: CDSSTRLTEAFF. In DNA, the CDR3 is TGTGACAGCAGTACTCGGTTGACTGAAGCTTTCTTT.

This clonotype was recorded many times. The V call is TRBV5-1, the J call TRBJ2-3; D is undetermined. Between the trimmed V and J ends, which lost 1 base and 0 bases, there was a span of 6 bases. This CDR3 has 14 amino acids. Germline V gene lookup returns CDR1 SGHRS and CDR2 YFSETQ. CDR3 in amino acids: CASSLLTSTDTQYF. The CDR3 nucleotides are TGCGCCAGCAGCTTGTTAACTAGCACAGATACGCAGTATTTT.

In its sample, this clonotype was seen many times. The genes are TRBV7-6 and TRBJ1-5, with no clear D. V was clipped by 5 bases and J by 5 bases, with 16 bases between them. Germline V CDR1 and CDR2: SGHVS, FNYEAQ. The CDR3 contains 15 residues. CDR3 DNA sequence: TGTGCCAGCAGCCCCGCAACGGATACCGATCAGCCCCAGCATTTT. This codes for CASSPATDTDQPQHF.

This clonotype has a count of ten or more. This chain joins TRBV5-5 and TRBJ2-5; 12 nucleotides line up with TRBD2. Germline assignment: CDR1 SGHKS and CDR2 YYEKEE (reference sequence). V trimming: 2 bases; J trimming: 1 base; junction bases outside the gene matches: 9. The CDR3 runs 18 residues. The CDR3 DNA reads as TGTGCCAGCAGCTTAATCCTAGCGGGAGGGTCGAGCCAAGAGACCCAGTACTTC. Protein product: CASSLILAGGSSQETQYF.